Listed below are T cell receptor beta chains from one sample, sequenced in a study of T cells in Graves' hyperthyroidism and ophthalmopathy. One entry per CDR3 protein results from TCRdb running MiXCR on the multiplex PCR reads. The sample consists of a few hundred thousand distinct CDR3 sequences, about 18% of them appearing once. The sequencing sample was made of blood. The receptors originated from a young woman with Graves' hyperthyroidism. CDR3s include the opening cysteine and the closing phenylalanine or tryptophan. D genes are given only for firm matches. The size field is filled for only some rows; it gives once, few, many or a size class.

TRBV20-1	TRBD2	14	many	TRBJ2-7	TGCAGTGCAACGGGGGGGGCCGGCTCCTACGAGCAGTACTTC	CSATGGAGSYEQYF
TRBV9	-	15	many	TRBJ1-1	TGTGCCAGCAGCCAATGGGACGGAAGGAACACTGAAGCTTTCTTT	CASSQWDGRNTEAFF
TRBV20-1	-	14	many	TRBJ1-3	TGCAGTGCCTTCGACAGGTTGTCTGGAAACACCATATATTTT	CSAFDRLSGNTIYF
TRBV6-5	-	13	many	TRBJ1-1	TGTGCCAGCAGTTACGTGGGTGGGGTCGAAGCTTTCTTT	CASSYVGGVEAFF
TRBV30	-	13	many	TRBJ1-5	TGTGCCTGGAGTGCCGGGGCAGATCAGCCCCAGCATTTT	CAWSAGADQPQHF
TRBV7-2	TRBD1	15	many	TRBJ2-7	TGTGCCAGCAGCACCACCGGGACAGGCCCATACGAGCAGTACTTC	CASSTTGTGPYEQYF
TRBV29-1	TRBD2	14	many	TRBJ2-2	TGCAGCGTCGGGGGGGGGTCGAACACCGGGGAGCTGTTTTTT	CSVGGGSNTGELFF
TRBV18	-	14	many	TRBJ1-2	TGTGCCAGCTCACCTTCGGGGGGCGAGGATGGCTACACCTTC	CASSPSGGEDGYTF
TRBV12-3/TRBV12-4	TRBD1	14	many	TRBJ1-1	TGTGCCAGCAGTCAGAGACAGGGTAACACTGAAGCTTTCTTT	CASSQRQGNTEAFF
TRBV6-1	-	14	-	TRBJ1-2	TGTGCCAGCAGACCCCAAACAGGGTTCTTTGGCTACACCTTC	CASRPQTGFFGYTF
TRBV12-3/TRBV12-4	-	12	few	TRBJ1-6	TGTGCCAGCAGTTCTTTTCCTTCACCCCTCCACTTT	CASSSFPSPLHF
TRBV5-4	TRBD2	16	-	TRBJ2-5	TGTGCCAGCAGCCAGTTTCGCGGGGGGGCCAGGGAGACCCAGTACTTC	CASSQFRGGARETQYF
TRBV6-1	-	12	many	TRBJ1-1	TGTGCCCGAAGGACAGCGAACACTGAAGCTTTCTTT	CARRTANTEAFF
TRBV5-1	-	16	many	TRBJ1-5	TGCGCCAGCAGCCCTGGAGGACAGCAAGGGAATCAGCCCCAGCATTTT	CASSPGGQQGNQPQHF
TRBV27	TRBD1	16	many	TRBJ2-5	TGTGCCAGCAGTTACGGACAGGGCGGTGTTTGGGAGACCCAGTACTTC	CASSYGQGGVWETQYF
TRBV4-1	-	14	many	TRBJ1-1	TGCGCCAGCAGCCAAGTTTCAAGGAACACTGAAGCTTTCTTT	CASSQVSRNTEAFF
TRBV10-1	-	14	many	TRBJ2-7	TGCGCCAGCGCTCCAGGCACAGCTTCTTTGGAGCAGTACTTC	CASAPGTASLEQYF
TRBV6-4	-	14	many	TRBJ1-2	TGTGCCAGCAGTGAAAAAGGATGGGGCTATGGCTACACCTTC	CASSEKGWGYGYTF
TRBV14	TRBD1	17	many	TRBJ1-1	TGTGCCAGCAGCTCGTTTCGACAGGGTGGCTTGAACACTGAAGCTTTCTTT	CASSSFRQGGLNTEAFF
TRBV12-3/TRBV12-4	-	13	-	TRBJ1-1	TGTGCCAGCAGTTCTGAGTCCAACACTGAAGCTTTCTTT	CASSSESNTEAFF
TRBV5-1	TRBD2	16	-	TRBJ2-5	TGCGCCAGCAACGGGGGGTGGCAACAAATACAAGAGACCCAGTACTTC	CASNGGWQQIQETQYF
TRBV3-1	-	14	few	TRBJ2-5	TGTGCCAGCAGCCACGTGAGCGGCCAAGAGACCCAGTACTTC	CASSHVSGQETQYF
TRBV12-3/TRBV12-4	-	15	many	TRBJ2-5	TGTGCCAGCAGTGACCTGAAAAGCGCTCAAGAGACCCAGTACTTC	CASSDLKSAQETQYF
TRBV2	TRBD2	15	many	TRBJ2-7	TGTGCCAGCAGTGAAGTGGGACTAGCGGGGGACGAGCAGTACTTC	CASSEVGLAGDEQYF
TRBV5-1	-	15	many	TRBJ1-6	TGCGCCAGCAGCTTAGACCTCTCTGGTAATTCACCCCTCCACTTT	CASSLDLSGNSPLHF
TRBV30	-	13	-	TRBJ1-5	TGTGCCTGGAGTGTACAGACCAATCAGCCCCAGCATTTT	CAWSVQTNQPQHF
TRBV12-3/TRBV12-4	TRBD1	16	few	TRBJ1-1	TGTGCCAGCAGTCCTCCCCCGGGACAGGGGAACACTGAAGCTTTCTTT	CASSPPPGQGNTEAFF
TRBV11-1	-	16	many	TRBJ2-7	TGTGCCAGCAGCCCCGGCCATGCGAGGGCGATCTACGAGCAGTACTTC	CASSPGHARAIYEQYF
TRBV20-1	-	13	many	TRBJ1-4	TGCAGTGCTAGTTGGGTCACTAATGAAAAACTGTTTTTT	CSASWVTNEKLFF
TRBV27	TRBD1	16	many	TRBJ1-5	TGTGCCAGCAGTCCCTCGACAGGGGATCTCGATCAGCCCCAGCATTTT	CASSPSTGDLDQPQHF
TRBV6-1	TRBD1	14	few	TRBJ2-7	TGTGCCAGCGGGGAGGGACAGGGAGTACCCGAGCAGTACTTC	CASGEGQGVPEQYF
TRBV20-1	-	13	many	TRBJ2-2	TGCAGTGCTAGTTCGTCTAGCACCGGGGAGCTGTTTTTT	CSASSSSTGELFF
TRBV6-1	TRBD1	14	-	TRBJ2-5	TGTGCCAGCAGTCGGACAGGGGGGTCCCGGGCCCAGTACTTC	CASSRTGGSRAQYF
TRBV5-5	-	14	once	TRBJ2-5	TGTGCCAGCACCAACGGAAGATTAAGGGAGACCCAGTACTTC	CASTNGRLRETQYF
TRBV20-1	TRBD1	14	many	TRBJ1-5	TGCAGTGCTGCAGCGGACAGGGAAAGTCAGCCCCAGCATTTT	CSAAADRESQPQHF
TRBV2	-	18	many	TRBJ1-5	TGTGCCAGCAGTAGTACCGCCCGGGGACCGCCGACGGAGCAGCCCCAGCATTTT	CASSSTARGPPTEQPQHF
TRBV11-2	-	12	many	TRBJ1-2	TGTGCCAGCAGCTTACAGAGGGGAGGCTACACCTTC	CASSLQRGGYTF
TRBV7-3	-	13	once	TRBJ1-1	TGTGCCAGCAGCGTCAGGGGTAGGAGGTCGGCTTTCTTT	CASSVRGRRSAFF
TRBV19	TRBD1	16	few	TRBJ1-2	TGTGCCAGTACCGCTCCGGGAGGGACAGGAGTTTATGGCTACACCTTC	CASTAPGGTGVYGYTF
TRBV11-2	-	16	-	TRBJ2-2	TGTGCCAGCAGCTTAGATCCAGGGCCTGTCACCGGGGAGCTGTTTTTT	CASSLDPGPVTGELFF
TRBV2	-	16	few	TRBJ1-5	TGTGCCAGCAAAACCCTCCGTGGCCAGGGTAACCAGCCCCAGCATTTT	CASKTLRGQGNQPQHF
TRBV4-1	-	14	-	TRBJ2-5	TGCGCCAGCAGCCCCGCCGCAGGGCAGGAGACCCAGTACTTC	CASSPAAGQETQYF